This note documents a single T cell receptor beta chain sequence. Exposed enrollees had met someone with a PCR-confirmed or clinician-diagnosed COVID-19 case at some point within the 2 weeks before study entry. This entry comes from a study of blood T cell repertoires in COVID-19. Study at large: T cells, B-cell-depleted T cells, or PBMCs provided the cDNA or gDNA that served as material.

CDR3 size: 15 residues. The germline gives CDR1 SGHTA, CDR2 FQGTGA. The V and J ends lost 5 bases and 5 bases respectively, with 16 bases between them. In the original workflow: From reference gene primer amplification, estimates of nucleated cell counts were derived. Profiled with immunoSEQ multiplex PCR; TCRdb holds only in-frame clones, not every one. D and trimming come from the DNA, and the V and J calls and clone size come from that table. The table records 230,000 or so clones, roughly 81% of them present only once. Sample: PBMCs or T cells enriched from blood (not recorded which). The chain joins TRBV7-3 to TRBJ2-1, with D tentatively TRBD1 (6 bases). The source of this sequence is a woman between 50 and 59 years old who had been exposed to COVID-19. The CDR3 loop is CASSPEGGHNNEQFF. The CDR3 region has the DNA TGTGCCAGCAGCCCAGAAGGGGGACATAACAATGAGCAGTTCTTC.